The source of this T cell receptor (beta chain) is a study of shared clonotypes between healthy human individuals. About the study: Researchers assigned three CD4 naive, three CD4 memory, two CD8 naive and one CD8 memory plate to each donor. General observations from the study: Memory subsets had estimated richness that was generally smaller than that of naive subsets.

Genomic DNA (from each subset) was split evenly across several immunoSEQ plates. Generated by immunoSEQ multiplex PCR, the TCRdb table keeps only in-frame clones and is missing some. The profile shows about 750,000 clones, over 90% of them singletons. It was CD45RO-negative cells, positively selected for CCR7, that made up naive CD8 cells, with terminally differentiated effector memory CD45RA+ cells excluded. All donors qualified as healthy HIV-negative adults and had experienced no recent acute infections or vaccinations. The CDR3 runs 15 residues. Trimming at V came to 1 base and at J to 8 bases, leaving 6 bases not matched to a gene. Looked up from germline, CDR1 is LGHNA and CDR2 is YSLEER. Remarks on this clone: The target antigen is unknown.

This sequence joins TRBV4-3 and TRBJ1-4, with TRBD1 matching 8 bases. Sequenced: naive CD8+ T cells sorted from blood. This clonotype was sampled from a young man in good health. Here the CDR3 DNA reads TGCGCCAGCAGCCAAGGAGGACAGGGTATCGAAAAACTGTTTTTT. Translating it yields CASSQGGQGIEKLFF.